Listed here are 12 T cell receptor beta chains from one sample, sequenced in a study of early T cells in non-severe SARS-CoV-2 infection. In TCRdb, the 5' RACE reads were re-called with MiXCR into one record per CDR3 protein. This table holds about 72,000 distinct CDR3 sequences, roughly 9.1% found once. The material was whole blood, obtained at baseline. These receptors came from an adult who was a healthcare worker with PCR-confirmed SARS-CoV-2 infection or an uninfected control (not recorded which).

The gene calls are TRBV5-1 and TRBJ2-1, with 11 bases matching TRBD1. V was pared by 0 bases and J by 0 bases, with 11 bases of the junction left unmatched. Germline V gene data show CDR1 as SGHRS and CDR2 as YFSETQ. The CDR3 has 20 amino acids. In DNA form, the CDR3 reads TGCGCCAGCAGCTTGGTCTCAGGACAGGGGGCCCAAAGCTCCTACAATGAGCAGTTCTTC. Its translation is CASSLVSGQGAQSSYNEQFF.

This clonotype was seen more than once but under ten times. The chain couples TRBV7-2 to TRBJ1-2; D not resolved. Germline assignment: CDR1 SGHTA and CDR2 FQGNSA. V lost 1 base to trimming and J lost 4 bases, with 10 bases between them. The CDR3 extends over 14 amino acids. The CDR3 bases are TGTGCCAGCAGCTTAGTCCACGGAAGCTATGGCTACACCTTC. Encoded protein: CASSLVHGSYGYTF. Drawing the rest from reference TRBV7-2 and TRBJ1-2, the complete variable domain is GAGVSQSPSNKVTEKGKDVELRCDPISGHTALYWYRQSLGQGLEFLIYFQGNSAPDKSGLPSDRFSAERTGGSVSTLTIQRTQQEDSAVYLCASSLVHGSYGYTFGSGTRLTVV.

This clonotype was detected ten times or more. J is TRBJ1-1 and V is TRBV7-3; D unresolved. Trimming removed 4 bases at V and 1 base at J, with 7 bases between. From germline, CDR1 is SGHTA and CDR2 FQGTGA. This CDR3 spans 13 amino acids. In DNA, the CDR3 is TGTGCCAGCAGCTCGACCCAGAACACTGAAGCTTTCTTT. Translated, it gives CASSSTQNTEAFF.

This clonotype was observed a handful of times. This chain uses TRBV7-3 with TRBJ2-1, with D perhaps TRBD2 (6 bases). This CDR3 comprises 16 residues. CDR1 is SGHTA and CDR2 is FQGTGA in the germline V gene. The V gene lost 4 bases and the J gene lost 9 bases, with 22 bases spanning the gap. The CDR3 region has the DNA TGTGCCAGCAGCTCTTTAAGAGGGACTGAGGTGGCTGAGCAGTTCTTC. This sequence encodes CASSSLRGTEVAEQFF.

A few counts support this clonotype. J is TRBJ1-1 and V is TRBV6-2 or TRBV6-3; D not resolved. Germline CDR1 MNHEY, CDR2 SVGEGT. The CDR3 is made up of 14 amino acids. The V end was cut by 0 bases, the J end by 2 bases, with 7 bases between. This chain's CDR3 is CASSYSADNTEAFF. In DNA, the CDR3 is TGTGCCAGCAGTTACTCGGCAGATAACACTGAAGCTTTCTTT.

This clonotype was counted many times. The V call is TRBV7-9, the J call TRBJ2-5; 10 bases are shared with TRBD1. This CDR3 is 18 amino acids long. With 5 bases clipped from V and 4 bases from J, the junction kept 16 bases outside the gene matches. Germline CDR1 and CDR2: SEHNR and FQNEAQ (reference sequence). The chain's CDR3 is CASSSFGALDRGRETQYF. CDR3 in DNA: TGTGCCAGCAGCAGCTTCGGAGCGCTGGACAGGGGGAGAGAGACCCAGTACTTC. The full variable domain, its missing parts supplied by reference TRBV7-9 and TRBJ2-5, is DTGVSQNPRHKITKRGQNVTFRCDPISEHNRLYWYRQTLGQGPEFLTYFQNEAQLEKSRLLSDRFSAERPKGSFSTLEIQRTEQGDSAMYLCASSSFGALDRGRETQYFGPGTRLLVL.

The chain is built from TRBV29-1 and TRBJ1-1; tentatively, D is TRBD1 (6 bases). The V gene's germline CDR1 is SQVTM and CDR2 ANQGSEA. The CDR3 covers 13 residues. Trimming stripped 8 bases from V and 9 bases from J, with 22 bases between. The CDR3 region is CSNYHRVGDQAFF. For the CDR3, the DNA is TGCAGCAATTACCACAGGGTGGGTGATCAAGCTTTCTTT.

Many counts were recorded for this clonotype. The J gene is TRBJ1-2, the V gene TRBV13; TRBD1 is a possible D gene (5 bases). This CDR3 spans 14 amino acids. The germline CDR1 and CDR2 sequences are PRHDT and FYEKMQ (reference sequence). The V end lost 2 bases, the J end lost 2 bases, and 9 bases lay between the germline ends. CDR3 region: CASSLRPGNYGYTF. The CDR3 region has the DNA TGTGCCAGCAGCTTACGACCAGGGAACTATGGCTACACCTTC.

This clonotype occurred many times. This chain links TRBV20-1 with TRBJ2-7; D is possibly TRBD1 (5 bases). Germline V gene sequence: CDR1 DFQATT, CDR2 SNEGSKA (reference sequence). The V end was cut by 0 bases, the J end by 3 bases, with 15 bases between. The CDR3 is made up of 15 amino acids. The CDR3, as DNA: TGCAGTGCTAGAGATCATGAGACAGTAAACTACGAGCAGTACTTC. Translating it yields CSARDHETVNYEQYF.

In this sample, this clonotype turned up a few times. The chain links TRBV5-1 to TRBJ1-2; D gene ambiguous. Per germline, CDR1 SGHRS and CDR2 YFSETQ. There are 12 residues in the CDR3. Trimming removed 5 bases from V and 6 bases from J, with 11 bases in between. The CDR3 spells CASSPGIDGYTF. The CDR3 DNA sequence: TGCGCCAGCAGTCCCGGGATAGATGGCTACACCTTC.

In this sample, this clonotype turned up a few times. The V gene is TRBV11-2, the J gene TRBJ2-5; D call uncertain. CDR3 size: 13 residues. Germline lookup yields CDR1 SGHAT and CDR2 FQNNGV. Trimming cost V 0 bases and J 2 bases, with 4 bases left between them. The CDR3 reads CASSLERQETQYF. The CDR3 coding sequence is TGTGCCAGCAGCTTAGAACGGCAAGAGACCCAGTACTTC.

This clonotype was observed many times. The CDR3 nucleotides are TGCGCCAGCAGCTTGGCGGACAGGCATAATTCACCCCTCCACTTT. This gives the protein CASSLADRHNSPLHF. The genes are TRBV5-1 and TRBJ1-6; TRBD1 agrees at 7 bases. V dropped 0 bases and J dropped 5; count of bases not matched to a gene: 2. This CDR3 is 15 amino acids long. Germline loops: CDR1 SGHRS, CDR2 YFSETQ.